This record covers a single TCR beta chain. The ends lost 4 bases at V and 3 bases at J; junction bases unmatched: 8. Germline values: CDR1 MGHRA, CDR2 YSYEKL. There are 15 residues in the CDR3. This specimen comes from a study of blood T cell repertoires in COVID-19. Study at large: Acute and convalescent COVID-19 specimens originated in the United States, Italy and Spain. PBMCs, B-cell-depleted T cells, or T cells provided the cDNA or gDNA that made up the material.

The table came from immunoSEQ multiplex PCR; TCRdb's copy has only in-frame clones and leaves some out. The sample carries about 16,000 clones, about 91% recorded once. The chain uses TRBV4-1 and TRBJ2-7; 8 nucleotides agree with TRBD2. The sample comprised peripheral blood. The clonotype comes from a human donor in a cohort sampled during active COVID-19. The CDR3, as DNA: TGCGCCAGCAGCCGGGGACTAGAATCCAACTACGAGCAGTACTTC. This translates into CASSRGLESNYEQYF.